Shown below are 26 T cell receptor beta chains from a single sample sequenced in a study of CD8 T cells in ankylosing spondylitis. TCRdb independently ran MiXCR on the 5' RACE reads; one entry per CDR3 protein. This table holds roughly 130,000 distinct CDR3 sequences, roughly an eighth found once. The sample was blood, either unsorted or a sorted T cell fraction (not recorded which). The receptor source for this set is a female donor with ankylosing spondylitis or in good health (not recorded which).

Many counts were recorded for this clonotype. This chain uses TRBV12-3 or TRBV12-4 with TRBJ2-1, with 10 bases aligning to TRBD1. The CDR3 is 15 residues long. Trimming removed 7 bases from V and 2 bases from J; junction bases left unmatched: 5. The CDR3 nucleotides read TGTGCCAGCACCCCCGGACAGGGGGCCTACAATGAGCAGTTCTTC. This codes for CASTPGQGAYNEQFF.

This clonotype was counted ten times or more. The rearrangement joins TRBV5-1 to TRBJ1-1; weak D call: TRBD1 (5 bases). Germline values: CDR1 SGHRS, CDR2 YFSETQ. V was trimmed by 2 bases and J by 6 bases, leaving 17 bases between them. The length of the CDR3 is 15 residues. The DNA of the CDR3 is TGCGCCAGCAGCTTACAAGACATGAGGGACTCTGAAGCTTTCTTT. This gives the protein CASSLQDMRDSEAFF. The whole variable domain, filled in from reference TRBV5-1 and TRBJ1-1, reads KAGVTQTPRYLIKTRGQQVTLSCSPISGHRSVSWYQQTPGQGLQFLFEYFSETQRNKGNFPGRFSGRQFSNSRSEMNVSTLELGDSALYLCASSLQDMRDSEAFFGQGTRLTVV.

The J gene is TRBJ2-1, the V gene TRBV28; 8 bases align to TRBD2. The V segment lost 6 bases and the J segment 7 bases; nucleotides outside the gene matches: 5. The CDR3 runs to 13 residues. Germline V gene sequence: CDR1 MDHEN, CDR2 SYDVKM. CDR3 nucleotides: TGTGCCAGCAGCCGACTAGCGCCTAATGAGCAGTTCTTC. Translation gives CASSRLAPNEQFF.

This clonotype was observed many times. Here the CDR3 DNA reads TGCAGTGCTAGAGTTGGGACAGGGTCCGAGACCCAGTACTTC. It yields the protein CSARVGTGSETQYF. The genes are TRBV20-1 and TRBJ2-5, with 9 positions matching TRBD1. The CDR3 totals 14 residues. V lost 1 base to trimming and J lost 5 bases; unmatched junction nucleotides: 5. Germline CDR1 reads DFQATT; CDR2 reads SNEGSKA (reference sequence).

This chain uses TRBV20-1 with TRBJ2-7, with 7 nucleotides matching TRBD1. The CDR3 runs to 14 residues. V shed 0 bases and J 5 bases; nucleotides not matched to a gene: 7. From germline, CDR1 is DFQATT and CDR2 SNEGSKA (reference sequence). CDR3 amino acids: CSARDGTVANEQYF. DNA of the CDR3: TGCAGTGCTAGAGATGGGACAGTGGCTAACGAGCAGTACTTC.

This clonotype was detected many times. The chain couples TRBV12-3 or TRBV12-4 to TRBJ1-6; D is perhaps TRBD1 (5 bases). The CDR3 runs to 13 residues. V was shortened by 6 bases and J by 6 bases, with 9 bases between the two germline ends. The CDR3 loop is CASSTQGNSPLHF. The CDR3, as DNA: TGTGCCAGCAGCACGCAGGGTAATTCACCCCTCCACTTT.

This clonotype was found a few times. The chain is built from TRBV6-2 or TRBV6-3 and TRBJ2-3; 8 bases are shared with TRBD2. Unmatched junction bases numbered 11, after V lost 4 bases and J lost 2 bases. This CDR3 contains 17 residues. CDR1 is MNHEY and CDR2 is SVGEGT in the germline V gene. The CDR3 nucleotides read TGTGCCAGCAGTTCCCTTCGTGGTAGCGGGACCACAGATACGCAGTATTTT. Protein: CASSSLRGSGTTDTQYF.

This clonotype has ten or more counts. The chain recombines TRBV20-1 with TRBJ1-6; D is unresolved. This CDR3 is built from 16 residues. Between the trimmed V and J ends, which lost 0 bases and 1 base, there was a span of 10 bases. Germline V lookup: CDR1 DFQATT, CDR2 SNEGSKA (reference sequence). CDR3 in amino acids: CSARDRLGSYNSPLHF. CDR3 DNA sequence: TGCAGTGCTAGAGATCGGTTAGGGTCCTATAATTCACCCCTCCACTTT.

There are a few counts of this clonotype. The rearrangement uses TRBV20-1 and TRBJ2-1; weak D call: TRBD2 (6 bases). Trimming took 1 base from V and 4 from J, leaving 14 bases between them. This CDR3 is built from 15 residues. Germline CDR1 and CDR2: DFQATT and SNEGSKA (reference sequence). The CDR3 nucleotides are TGCAGTGCTAGAGTCTCAGCGGGCCTTTACAATGAGCAGTTCTTC. Its translation is CSARVSAGLYNEQFF.

In this sample, this clonotype turned up many times. The rearrangement uses TRBV10-3 and TRBJ2-5; the match to TRBD2 covers 10 bases. Germline V gene lookup returns CDR1 ENHRY and CDR2 SYGVKD. Trimming took 4 bases from V and 2 from J; bases not matched to a gene: 10. This CDR3 spans 17 amino acids. The CDR3 region has the DNA TGTGCCATCAGTGCCCAACTAGCGGGGATATCACAAGAGACCCAGTACTTC. Translating it yields CAISAQLAGISQETQYF.

In its sample, this clonotype was seen a few times. The rearrangement joins TRBV5-5 to TRBJ1-4, with D hard to call. The CDR3 spans 16 residues. The V and J ends lost 1 base and 8 bases respectively, with 18 bases between them. Germline CDR1 and CDR2: SGHKS and YYEKEE (reference sequence). Here the CDR3 reads CASSLSPGPMGEKLFF. CDR3 nucleotide sequence: TGTGCCAGCAGCTTGTCTCCCGGGCCCATGGGGGAAAAACTGTTTTTT.

This clonotype was counted ten times or more. The V and J genes are TRBV12-3 or TRBV12-4 and TRBJ2-1; 15 bases line up with TRBD2. The ends lost 1 base at V and 10 bases at J; junction bases unmatched: 5. The CDR3 runs to 16 residues. As DNA, the CDR3 is TGTGCCAGCAGTTTAGGGGGACTAGCGGGAGGAAGGGAGCAGTTCTTC. Translating it yields CASSLGGLAGGREQFF.

This clonotype was recorded many times. The chain employs TRBV6-1 and TRBJ1-4, with 7 bases that match TRBD1. The CDR3 totals 15 residues. V was pared by 6 bases and J by 2 bases, with 6 bases of the junction left unmatched. CDR1 is MNHNS and CDR2 is SASEGT in the germline V gene. CDR3 loop: CASSRGQATNEKLFF. Here the CDR3 DNA reads TGTGCCAGCAGCCGCGGACAGGCCACTAATGAAAAACTGTTTTTT.

This clonotype was observed many times. V is TRBV29-1 and J is TRBJ1-1, with unresolved D. With 0 bases removed from V and 5 bases from J, the gap between germline ends came to 10 bases. The CDR3 extends over 13 amino acids. Germline CDR1 is SQVTM and CDR2 is ANQGSEA. The CDR3 loop reads CSVEDGFWTEAFF. CDR3 DNA sequence: TGCAGCGTTGAAGACGGTTTCTGGACTGAAGCTTTCTTT.

The rearrangement links TRBV3-1 to TRBJ2-1; tentative D call: TRBD2 (6 bases). CDR3 size: 15 residues. Germline values: CDR1 LGHDT, CDR2 YNNKEL (reference sequence). The V end was cut by 1 base, the J end by 6 bases, with 13 bases between. The CDR3 sequence: CASSQVRAGGNEQFF. CDR3 DNA: TGTGCCAGCAGCCAAGTTCGGGCCGGGGGCAATGAGCAGTTCTTC.

There are a few counts of this clonotype. J is TRBJ2-7 and V is TRBV7-9; 7 bases line up with TRBD1. The germline V gene encodes CDR1 SEHNR and CDR2 FQNEAQ (reference sequence). Germline trimming cut 8 bases from V and 5 bases from J; bases unmatched to any gene: 6. The CDR3 contains 12 residues. The CDR3 sequence is CASGRGPDEQYF. CDR3 nucleotide sequence: TGTGCCAGCGGTAGGGGGCCAGACGAGCAGTACTTC.

There are many counts of this clonotype. This chain uses TRBV12-3 or TRBV12-4 with TRBJ2-1, with 7 positions matching TRBD1. CDR3 size: 12 residues. Trimming at V came to 6 bases and at J to 10 bases, leaving 6 bases not matched to a gene. CDR3 in DNA: TGTGCCAGCAGCAAAGGGGGCCCCGAGCAGTTCTTC. Protein: CASSKGGPEQFF.

Many counts were recorded for this clonotype. The rearrangement links TRBV2 to TRBJ2-7, with 8 bases aligning to TRBD1. Germline CDR1 is SNHLY and CDR2 is FYNNEI. The J segment lost 11 bases and the V segment lost 2 bases, leaving 11 bases of the junction unmatched. This CDR3 region has 14 residues. The CDR3 coding sequence is TGTGCCAGCAGTGAAAAGGGACAGGCCCTTTCTGAGTACTTC. Translating gives CASSEKGQALSEYF.

J is TRBJ1-2 and V is TRBV20-1; 8 bases fit TRBD1. CDR1 is DFQATT, CDR2 SNEGSKA, per germline (reference sequence). The CDR3 is 13 residues long. The V and J ends lost 5 bases and 5 bases, in that order; junction bases with no gene match: 7. The CDR3 loop is CSALQGVNYGYTF. CDR3 sequence (DNA): TGCAGTGCTTTACAGGGGGTTAATTATGGCTACACCTTC.

This clonotype was detected ten times or more. This chain links TRBV5-1 with TRBJ1-1; D call uncertain. The germline gives CDR1 SGHRS, CDR2 YFSETQ. V was shortened by 1 base and J by 1 base, with 8 bases between the two germline ends. There are 14 residues in the CDR3. The CDR3 coding sequence is TGCGCCAGCAGCTTGTTAGTCGCGAACACTGAAGCTTTCTTT. Translated: CASSLLVANTEAFF.

This clonotype has a handful of counts. This sequence joins TRBV7-9 and TRBJ2-1; D tentatively reads TRBD1 or TRBD2 (6 bases each). Looked up from germline, CDR1 is SEHNR and CDR2 is FQNEAQ (reference sequence). V was clipped by 1 base and J by 6 bases, with 13 bases between them. CDR3 length: 15 residues. CDR3 sequence (DNA): TGTGCCAGCAGCTTAGGGGGGGCCTCGAGCAATGAGCAGTTCTTC. It yields the protein CASSLGGASSNEQFF.

A note on this clonotype: One end of the junction varies from germline; a read error may be responsible. The chain employs TRBV20-1 and TRBJ2-5, with 7 nucleotides matching TRBD2. The CDR3 contains 16 residues. CDR1 is DFQATT and CDR2 is SNEGSKA in the germline V gene (reference sequence). In DNA form, the CDR3 reads TGCAGTGCTGAAACCGGGACTACACCTATCCAAGTGACCCAGTACTTC. It encodes CSAETGTTPIQVTQYF.

This clonotype was counted only a few times. This rearrangement joins TRBV5-1 to TRBJ2-1; 10 nucleotides line up with TRBD1. J gave up 3 bases and V 7 bases, and 10 bases lay outside the gene matches. Germline V gene sequence: CDR1 SGHRS, CDR2 YFSETQ. The CDR3 totals 16 residues. DNA for the CDR3: TGCGCCAGCGCCCCTGGAGGGGACAGGGGCTACAATGAGCAGTTCTTC. Translating it yields CASAPGGDRGYNEQFF.

This clonotype has a handful of counts. V gene TRBV19 combines with J gene TRBJ2-6; D remains ambiguous. Trimming stripped 3 bases from V and 0 bases from J, with 9 bases between. The CDR3 length is 16 residues. The germline CDR1 and CDR2 sequences are LNHDA and SQIVND (reference sequence). In nucleotides, the CDR3 is TGTGCCAGTAGTATCAAAAGGGTCTCTGGGGCCAACGTCCTGACTTTC. Amino acids: CASSIKRVSGANVLTF. Using reference TRBV19 and TRBJ2-6 for the parts outside the CDR3, the full variable domain is DGGITQSPKYLFRKEGQNVTLSCEQNLNHDAMYWYRQDPGQGLRLIYYSQIVNDFQKGDIAEGYSVSREKKESFPLTVTSAQKNPTAFYLCASSIKRVSGANVLTFGAGSRLTVL.

This clonotype was detected a few times. The chain joins TRBV12-3 or TRBV12-4 to TRBJ2-2, with a weak D call TRBD1 (6 bases). Trimming took 5 bases from V and 3 from J, leaving 13 bases between them. CDR3 length equals 15 residues. The CDR3 region has the DNA TGTGCCAGCAGTCGACGACAGGTTCACACCGGGGAGCTGTTTTTT. The encoded protein is CASSRRQVHTGELFF.

This clonotype was observed a handful of times. The rearrangement uses TRBV20-1 and TRBJ2-7; 7 nucleotides line up with TRBD2. The CDR3 is made up of 15 amino acids. The germline V gene has CDR1 DFQATT and CDR2 SNEGSKA (reference sequence). Unmatched junction bases numbered 10, after V lost 1 base and J lost 4 bases. The CDR3 here is CSARAPPGGAYEQYF. The CDR3 DNA reads TGCAGTGCTAGAGCCCCTCCGGGAGGCGCTTACGAGCAGTACTTC.